The source of this TCR beta chain is a study of neurological immune-mediated disorders. TCRdb re-derived calls from the 5' RACE reads in MiXCR, one entry per CDR3 protein. The data hold about 81,000 distinct CDR3 sequences, with 4.3% observed a single time. The time point was: longitudinal time-point 3. This clonotype was recorded many times. The source of this sequence is a woman in her fifties or sixties with multiple sclerosis. The sequenced sample consisted of PBMCs.

The CDR3 DNA sequence: TGTGCCAGCAGCTTAGAGGTCGTTGGCTATGGCTACACCTTC. This sequence encodes CASSLEVVGYGYTF. The chain recombines TRBV7-2 with TRBJ1-2, with D unclear. Germline-derived CDR1 and CDR2 are SGHTA and FQGNSA. Trimming pared 1 base from V and 4 bases from J, leaving 10 bases between. The CDR3 length is 14 residues.